This passage covers 9 T cell receptor beta chains from one sample sequenced in a study of PD-1 blockade in classical Hodgkin lymphoma. Only in-frame clones appear in the TCRdb table, and some are missing; sequencing was by immunoSEQ multiplex PCR. This sample has tens of thousands of clones, with 88% found just once. Following autologous stem cell transplantation, relapse occurred in every patient, and exposure to brentuximab vedotin varied. The sample was peripheral blood mononuclear cells (PBMCs), taken at baseline. These receptors originate from a human donor with classical Hodgkin lymphoma.

The V and J genes are TRBV19 and TRBJ1-4; D gene uncertain. The V end lost 10 bases, the J end lost 5 bases, and 11 bases lay between the germline ends. The germline V gene has CDR1 LNHDA and CDR2 SQIVND (reference sequence). The CDR3 spans 12 residues. The CDR3 loop reads CATATLNEKLFF. CDR3 DNA sequence: TGTGCCACCGCCACCCTGAATGAAAAACTGTTTTTT.

This chain links TRBV7-3 with TRBJ2-7; D may be TRBD1 (6 bases). Germline V CDR1 and CDR2: SGHTA, FQGTGA. The V end was cut by 5 bases, the J end by 6 bases, with 11 bases between. This CDR3 is 12 amino acids long. The CDR3 loop reads CASSHNRVEQYF. CDR3 sequence (DNA): TGTGCCAGCAGCCACAACAGGGTCGAGCAGTACTTC.

The rearrangement links TRBV5-1 to TRBJ1-3; maybe TRBD1 (6 bases). Germline V CDR1 and CDR2: SGHRS, YFSETQ. CDR3 length equals 15 residues. Trimming took off 3 bases at V and 3 bases at J, with 13 bases between the two ends. The CDR3, as DNA: TGCGCCAGCAGCTCGAATGGGGGCCTTGGAAACACCATATATTTT. Its protein is CASSSNGGLGNTIYF.

This rearrangement joins TRBV7-3 to TRBJ2-3; 8 bases align to TRBD1. Germline V gene sequence: CDR1 SGHTA, CDR2 FQGTGA. This CDR3 region has 15 residues. Germline trimming cut 5 bases from V and 0 bases from J; bases unmatched to any gene: 4. The CDR3 sequence is CASSPQGASTDTQYF. CDR3 sequence (DNA): TGTGCCAGCAGCCCCCAGGGGGCCAGCACAGATACGCAGTATTTT.

The DNA of the CDR3 is TGCAGCGTTGCGGAGGGATACACTGAAGCTTTCTTT. This translates into CSVAEGYTEAFF. The chain is built from TRBV29-1 and TRBJ1-1; D is undetermined. V lost 4 bases, J lost 3 bases, and 9 bases lay in between. The CDR3 consists of 12 residues. Germline loops: CDR1 SQVTM, CDR2 ANQGSEA.

The genes are TRBV25-1 and TRBJ1-3, with 7 nucleotides matching TRBD1. Per germline, CDR1 MGHDK and CDR2 SYGVNS. Trimming took 3 bases from V and 0 from J; bases not matched to a gene: 11. The CDR3 totals 18 residues. This CDR3 reads CASSDPRQGGYSGNTIYF. The CDR3 DNA sequence: TGTGCCAGCAGTGACCCTCGACAGGGCGGCTACTCTGGAAACACCATATATTTT.

This chain uses TRBV4-1 with TRBJ1-1; 7 positions agree with TRBD1. The CDR3 runs 14 residues. The V gene's germline CDR1 is MGHRA and CDR2 YSYEKL. Trimming cost V 4 bases and J 3 bases; bases outside gene matches: 5. The CDR3: CASSRQGVDTEAFF. CDR3 DNA sequence: TGCGCCAGCAGCCGACAGGGTGTGGACACTGAAGCTTTCTTT.

The chain is built from TRBV6-4 and TRBJ2-3; 8 nucleotides line up with TRBD2. Trimming removed 6 bases from V and 5 bases from J; junction bases left unmatched: 4. Germline loops: CDR1 MRHNA, CDR2 SNTAGT. The CDR3 runs 13 residues. The CDR3 DNA sequence: TGTGCCAGCAGCGGGGGGGCCGAAGATACGCAGTATTTT. Translated: CASSGGAEDTQYF.

In its sample, this clone was seen once. The V gene is TRBV5-4, the J gene TRBJ2-3; D remains unclear. The CDR3 is 13 amino acids. V dropped 4 bases and J dropped 10 bases, with 16 bases sitting between them. The germline V gene encodes CDR1 SGHNT and CDR2 YYREEE (reference sequence). Written as DNA, the CDR3 is TGTGCCAGCAGCCCCGGAATGACCGGAGCGCAGTATTTT. This encodes CASSPGMTGAQYF.